This TCR beta chain is drawn from a study of identical twins. Study-wide findings and caveats: Insertions were reduced in abundant cord blood beta clonotypes but not in memory repertoires. Surplus twin overlap in beta out-of-frame sequences was less pronounced.

This clonotype was recorded only once. Its antigen remains unidentified. One entry per CDR3 protein results from TCRdb running MiXCR on the 5' RACE reads. Of about 190,000 distinct CDR3 sequences in the sample, around 15% were seen once. Germline assignment: CDR1 GTSNPN and CDR2 SVGIG (reference sequence). The CDR3 is made up of 14 amino acids. Trimming removed 5 bases from V and 3 bases from J; junction bases left unmatched: 4. These data were also filed under a second study, of T cells expressing NK-cell markers. That work states: HCMV specificity was not established for the expanded NKG2C+ T cell clones.

Sequencing was done on a sample of CD8+ T cells sorted from blood. The chain combines TRBV30 with TRBJ2-6, with TRBD1 matching 7 bases. The TCR originated in a woman aged 18-29 years in good health. Written as DNA, the CDR3 is TGTGCCTGGGAAGGGGGCTATGGGGCCAACGTCCTGACTTTC. As protein: CAWEGGYGANVLTF.